One sample yielded the 28 T cell receptor beta chains listed below, sequenced in a study of Tregs in tolerant kidney transplant recipients (dated by TCRdb to the late 2010s). Library prep was done by the immunoSEQ multiplex PCR assay. Drawn from immuneACCESS, this table holds only the in-frame rearrangements with V and J called that TCRdb kept. Clones are partly lost; checked studies trace under half to an unresolved V gene and leave the rest unexplained. The table kept for this sample lists about 23,000 clones. Clones ranked in the top ten supply approximately 3.7% of the sample. The sample's time point label is to be understood as: 6 months after combined kidney and bone marrow transplant. The transplants used related donors along with nonmyeloablative bone marrow transplantation, and in the human trials mixed chimerism was transient. The sample consisted of CD4+ T cells from blood (PBMCs), taken 6 months after the transplant. These receptors were obtained from a human patient who received a combined kidney and bone marrow transplant. After a transplant, the donor of the graft may account for some T cells.

The part of the CDR3 DNA that was read is TGTGCCAGCAGTGATGGGACAGGCTCCTACGAG. Translating it yields CASSDGTGSYE. The full CDR3 protein reads CASSDGTGSYEQYF. This chain uses TRBV2 with TRBJ2-7, with 8 nucleotides matching TRBD1. The read ends 3 residues shy of where the CDR3 ends; the end is completed using the germline J gene. The J segment lost 0 bases and the V segment lost 3 bases, leaving 1 base of the junction unmatched. There are 14 residues in the CDR3. Germline loops: CDR1 SNHLY, CDR2 FYNNEI.

Notes on this clone: Read sequence stops 3 residues before the CDR3 end, and the germline J gene provides the missing end. J is TRBJ2-1 and V is TRBV7-9; D gene ambiguous. Trimming shortened V by 2 bases and J by 7 bases, and 9 bases separated the two germline ends. Germline V gene sequence: CDR1 SEHNR, CDR2 FQNEAQ (reference sequence). There are 13 residues in the CDR3. Here the CDR3 reads CASSLMSLNEQFF. The sequenced CDR3 bases are TGTGCCAGCAGCTTAATGTCTTTGAATGAG.

Regarding this clone: With the read ending 3 residues before the CDR3 end, the germline J gene is used to fill in that end. The chain joins TRBV5-1 to TRBJ2-5; D is perhaps TRBD2 (6 bases). Germline lookup yields CDR1 SGHRS and CDR2 YFSETQ. Trimming cost V 4 bases and J 5 bases, with 12 bases left between them. This CDR3 is 13 amino acids long. The covered CDR3 bases are TGCGCCAGCAGCGGGGGGTCCACGGAGACC. It is translated as CASSGGSTET. The entire CDR3 reads CASSGGSTETQYF.

Turning to this clone: The CDR3 end lies 3 residues beyond the end of the read and is filled in from the germline J gene. V gene TRBV29-1 combines with J gene TRBJ1-2, with 7 nucleotides matching TRBD1. The junction had 14 bases not matched to a gene; V was cut back by 4 bases and J by 0 bases. Looked up from germline, CDR1 is SQVTM and CDR2 is ANQGSEA. The length of the CDR3 is 17 residues. The CDR3 protein is CSVVGSGRGKPNYGYTF. The CDR3 DNA, read in part, is TGCAGCGTTGTGGGTTCGGGCAGGGGGAAACCTAACTATGGC.

The CDR3 loop is CSATRGGLQETQYF. CDR3 DNA, as far as it was read: TGCAGTGCTACTCGGGGGGGCCTCCAAGAGACC. This chain links TRBV20-1 with TRBJ2-5, with TRBD2 matching over 8 bases. Read sequence stops 3 residues before the CDR3 end, and the germline J gene provides the missing end. In germline, CDR1 is DFQATT, CDR2 SNEGSKA (reference sequence). The CDR3 is 14 amino acids. Trimming cost V 4 bases and J 1 base; bases outside gene matches: 5.

As concerns this clone: The read ends 3 residues shy of where the CDR3 ends; the end is completed using the germline J gene. The chain is built from TRBV11-2 and TRBJ2-7, with D unclear. With 6 bases removed from V and 3 bases from J, the gap between germline ends came to 6 bases. This CDR3 comprises 11 residues. Germline V gene sequence: CDR1 SGHAT, CDR2 FQNNGV. The covered CDR3 bases are TGTGCCAGCAGGGGCAGCTACGAG. Protein product: CASRGSYE. The whole CDR3 protein reads CASRGSYEQYF.

Remarks on this clone: From the germline J gene comes the end of the CDR3, since the read stops 3 residues before it. This chain links TRBV7-8 with TRBJ2-7; 7 bases fit TRBD1. Trimming cost V 1 base and J 1 base; bases outside gene matches: 4. Germline V gene sequence: CDR1 SGHVS, CDR2 FQNEAQ. This CDR3 is built from 15 residues. CDR3 sequence reads: CASSLGVTGSYEQYF. The part of the CDR3 DNA that was read is TGTGCCAGCAGCTTAGGAGTGACAGGGTCCTACGAG.

In terms of frequency, this clone is medium-sized. The read finishes 3 residues shy of the CDR3 end, and the germline J gene is used to complete it. The V call is TRBV29-1, the J call TRBJ2-7, with 9 bases matching TRBD1. The germline CDR1 and CDR2 sequences are SQVTM and ANQGSEA. The V gene end was trimmed by 3 bases and the J gene end by 3 bases; junction bases not matched to a gene: 12. The CDR3 loop spans 16 amino acids. The part of the CDR3 DNA that was read is TGCAGCGTTGAGGGACAGGGAGGAATCAGGGGCTACGAG. Translating it yields CSVEGQGGIRGYE. In full, the CDR3 is CSVEGQGGIRGYEQYF.

The CDR3: CASTPQTSGNTGELFF. The CDR3 bases that were read are TGTGCCAGTACCCCACAGACTAGCGGGAACACCGGGGAG. The rearrangement links TRBV19 to TRBJ2-2, with 9 bases lining up with TRBD2. The CDR3 end falls 3 residues outside the read, so it is completed with the germline J gene. From germline, CDR1 is LNHDA and CDR2 SQIVND (reference sequence). The CDR3 has 16 residues. Trimming took 7 bases from V and 1 from J; bases not matched to a gene: 7.

About this clone: The CDR3 is cut off 3 residues early in the read; its end comes from the germline J gene. The V and J genes are TRBV2 and TRBJ2-7; D gene ambiguous. Germline V CDR1 and CDR2: SNHLY, FYNNEI. The V gene lost 7 bases and the J gene lost 3 bases, with 7 bases spanning the gap. CDR3 length: 11 residues. This chain's CDR3 is CASTFGYEQYF. CDR3 bases read: TGTGCCAGCACATTCGGCTACGAG. The full variable domain, rest sourced from reference TRBV2 and TRBJ2-7, is EPEVTQTPSHQVTQMGQEVILRCVPISNHLYFYWYRQILGQKVEFLVSFYNNEISEKSEIFDDQFSVERPDGSNFTLKIRSTKLEDSAMYFCASTFGYEQYFGPGTRLTVT.

This clone is classed as medium-sized by frequency. The read terminates 3 residues ahead of where the CDR3 ends, so the germline J gene completes it. The rearrangement links TRBV11-2 to TRBJ2-4; D is possibly TRBD1 (6 bases). Germline V gene lookup returns CDR1 SGHAT and CDR2 FQNNGV. Trimming removed 4 bases at V and 3 bases at J, with 10 bases between. The CDR3 sequence is 14 residues long. CDR3 bases read: TGTGCCAGCAGCTGGGACATTGGCAAAAACATT. Translating it yields CASSWDIGKNI. In full, the CDR3 is CASSWDIGKNIQYF.

To note about this clone: Coverage ceases 3 residues before the CDR3 finishes, and the germline J gene fills in the end. V is TRBV18 and J is TRBJ1-3, with 9 nucleotides matching TRBD1. Trimming took 3 bases from V and 6 from J; bases not matched to a gene: 6. CDR3 size: 15 residues. Per the germline V gene, CDR1 is KGHSH and CDR2 is LQKENI. The part of the CDR3 DNA that was read is TGTGCCAGCTCACCGTTGGGACAGGGCCAAAACACC. This gives the protein CASSPLGQGQNT. The full CDR3 protein reads CASSPLGQGQNTIYF.

About this clone itself: The read ends 3 residues early relative to the CDR3; the germline J gene fills the gap. The sample holds other DNA sequences that translate to the same CDR3. This rearrangement joins TRBV5-6 to TRBJ2-2, with 9 bases lining up with TRBD1. The length of the CDR3 is 15 residues. Germline loops: CDR1 SGHDT, CDR2 YYEEEE. V gave up 4 bases and J gave up 6 bases; unmatched junction bases: 7. CDR3 in amino acids: CASSPGTGRAGELFF. Partial CDR3 DNA: TGTGCCAGCAGCCCCGGGACAGGGCGAGCCGGGGAG. The full variable domain, rest sourced from reference TRBV5-6 and TRBJ2-2, is DAGVTQSPTHLIKTRGQQVTLRCSPKSGHDTVSWYQQALGQGPQFIFQYYEEEERQRGNFPDRFSGHQFPNYSSELNVNALLLGDSALYLCASSPGTGRAGELFFGEGSRLTVL.

Regarding this clone: The sequenced fragment ends 3 residues before the CDR3 boundary, so the rest is inferred from the germline J gene. This chain joins TRBV7-9 and TRBJ1-5; no definite D call. The CDR3 contains 12 residues. V was cut by 3 bases and J by 5 bases, with 5 bases left in between. Germline V gene sequence: CDR1 SEHNR, CDR2 FQNEAQ (reference sequence). The CDR3 sequence is CASSFPDQPQHF. Partial CDR3 DNA: TGTGCCAGCAGCTTCCCCGATCAGCCC.

About this clone: Read coverage stops 3 residues before the CDR3 terminus; the germline J gene supplies the remainder. The chain has TRBV7-8 and TRBJ1-2, with TRBD1 matching over 8 bases. The V gene's germline CDR1 is SGHVS and CDR2 FQNEAQ. CDR3 size: 17 residues. Trimming at V came to 5 bases and at J to 6 bases, leaving 17 bases not matched to a gene. CDR3 DNA, as far as it was read: TGTGCCAGCAGCCCCAGGTGGACAGGGCCAAACCTACATGGC. Translation gives CASSPRWTGPNLHG. The whole CDR3 is CASSPRWTGPNLHGYTF. Using reference TRBV7-8 and TRBJ1-2 for the parts outside the CDR3, the full variable domain is GAGVSQSPRYKVAKRGQDVALRCDPISGHVSLFWYQQALGQGPEFLTYFQNEAQLDKSGLPSDRFFAERPEGSVSTLKIQRTQQEDSAVYLCASSPRWTGPNLHGYTFGSGTRLTVV.

As to this clone: The DNA ends 3 residues before the CDR3 does, and the rest of the CDR3 is filled in from the germline J gene. This chain joins TRBV20-1 and TRBJ1-4; perhaps TRBD1 as D (6 bases). CDR3 length: 15 residues. Germline V gene data show CDR1 as DFQATT and CDR2 as SNEGSKA (reference sequence). V lost 2 bases, J lost 8 bases, and 18 bases lay in between. The CDR3 DNA, read in part, is TGCAGTGCTAGACCTAAAGGAACAGGGTTAGAAAAA. It encodes CSARPKGTGLEK. The full CDR3 sequence reads CSARPKGTGLEKLFF.

Comment on this clone: The read halts 3 residues ahead of the CDR3 end, with the missing end drawn from the germline J gene. The chain uses TRBV7-9 and TRBJ2-1, with 8 nucleotides matching TRBD2. This CDR3 is built from 14 residues. Trimming cost V 6 bases and J 9 bases; bases outside gene matches: 10. Per germline, CDR1 SEHNR and CDR2 FQNEAQ (reference sequence). The sequenced CDR3 bases are TGTGCCAGCAGTTTTAGCGGGGCGGGGATTGAG. It yields the protein CASSFSGAGIE. The whole CDR3 region reads CASSFSGAGIEQFF.

In the case of this clone: Coverage ceases 3 residues before the CDR3 finishes, and the germline J gene fills in the end. This chain connects TRBV6-2 or TRBV6-3 to TRBJ2-5; D is ambiguous. The CDR3 is 12 residues long. Germline-derived CDR1 and CDR2 are MNHEY and SVGEGT. The V and J ends lost 4 bases and 4 bases respectively, with 7 bases between them. CDR3 DNA (partial): TGTGCCAGCAGTTTCCCGGTAGAGACC. This translates into CASSFPVET. The full CDR3 reads CASSFPVETQYF.

To note about this clone: Read coverage stops 3 residues before the CDR3 terminus; the germline J gene supplies the remainder. This chain connects TRBV2 to TRBJ2-1, with TRBD2 matching 10 bases. Germline assignment: CDR1 SNHLY and CDR2 FYNNEI. The CDR3 covers 14 residues. The junction had 13 bases not matched to a gene; V was cut back by 11 bases and J by 9 bases. CDR3 amino acids: CAVSREAGGTEQFF. Incomplete CDR3 DNA: TGTGCCGTTTCCCGGGAAGCGGGAGGGACTGAG.

This chain's CDR3 is CASSIDRGWDGYTF. Partial CDR3 DNA: TGTGCCAGTAGTATCGACAGGGGATGGGATGGC. V is TRBV19 and J is TRBJ1-2, with 8 bases fitting TRBD1. The read falls 3 residues short of the CDR3 end, and the missing part is taken from the germline J gene. The germline CDR1 and CDR2 sequences are LNHDA and SQIVND (reference sequence). The CDR3 covers 14 residues. V trimming: 3 bases; J trimming: 6 bases; junction bases outside the gene matches: 6.

Remarks on this clone: The CDR3 end lies 3 residues beyond the end of the read and is filled in from the germline J gene. The chain links TRBV7-6 to TRBJ1-2; D not certain. The CDR3 extends over 15 amino acids. Germline lookup yields CDR1 SGHVS and CDR2 FNYEAQ. V was cut by 1 base and J by 3 bases, with 12 bases left in between. CDR3 sequence: CASSLVADLDYGYTF. The part of the CDR3 DNA that was read is TGTGCCAGCAGCTTAGTAGCTGACCTAGACTATGGC.

About this clone itself: Coverage ceases 3 residues before the CDR3 finishes, and the germline J gene fills in the end. The chain employs TRBV10-3 and TRBJ1-2; a weak D match, TRBD1 (6 bases). The CDR3 consists of 15 residues. Per germline, CDR1 ENHRY and CDR2 SYGVKD. V lost 3 bases and J lost 4, with 15 bases in between. CDR3 sequence: CAISEQGRATYGYTF. The CDR3 bases that were read are TGTGCCATCAGTGAACAGGGCCGGGCTACCTATGGC.

For this clone: The sequenced fragment ends 3 residues before the CDR3 boundary, so the rest is inferred from the germline J gene. The chain uses TRBV5-1 and TRBJ2-2; 7 nucleotides agree with TRBD2. There are 15 residues in the CDR3. V was clipped by 6 bases and J by 6 bases; unmatched bases: 11. CDR1 SGHRS and CDR2 YFSETQ come from the germline V gene. The DNA read from the CDR3 is TGCGCCAGCACGGGGGGTGCGGGAGTCGCCGGGGAG. Translating it yields CASTGGAGVAGE. The whole CDR3 region reads CASTGGAGVAGELFF.

Note on this clone: Read coverage stops 3 residues before the CDR3 terminus; the germline J gene supplies the remainder. The chain joins TRBV9 to TRBJ2-2, with D maybe TRBD2 (6 bases). The ends were cut back, 3 bases at V and 3 bases at J, with 15 bases in the middle. Germline CDR1 reads SGDLS; CDR2 reads YYNGEE. The CDR3 runs 16 residues. The sequenced part of the CDR3 DNA is TGTGCCAGCAGCGCGAGGCTACGGGACTACACCGGGGAG. This translates into CASSARLRDYTGE. The complete CDR3 protein is CASSARLRDYTGELFF. The full variable domain, with the rest looked up from reference TRBV9 and TRBJ2-2, is DSGVTQTPKHLITATGQRVTLRCSPRSGDLSVYWYQQSLDQGLQFLIQYYNGEERAKGNILERFSAQQFPDLHSELNLSSLELGDSALYFCASSARLRDYTGELFFGEGSRLTVL.

A note on this clone: With the read ending 3 residues before the CDR3 end, the germline J gene is used to fill in that end. J is TRBJ1-1 and V is TRBV11-2, with 11 bases lining up with TRBD1. With V trimmed by 5 bases and J by 4 bases, 6 bases remained unmatched. This CDR3 comprises 15 residues. CDR1 is SGHAT, CDR2 FQNNGV, per germline. The CDR3 is CASSPTGTGGTEAFF. The CDR3 bases that were read are TGTGCCAGCAGCCCGACCGGGACAGGGGGCACTGAA. Combining the CDR3 with reference TRBV11-2 and TRBJ1-1 gives the whole variable domain EAGVAQSPRYKIIEKRQSVAFWCNPISGHATLYWYQQILGQGPKLLIQFQNNGVVDDSQLPKDRFSAERLKGVDSTLKIQPAKLEDSAVYLCASSPTGTGGTEAFFGQGTRLTVV.

With regard to this clone: The read halts 3 residues ahead of the CDR3 end, with the missing end drawn from the germline J gene. The genes are TRBV5-1 and TRBJ2-7; 9 nucleotides agree with TRBD2. CDR1 is SGHRS, CDR2 YFSETQ, per germline. V was pared by 0 bases and J by 0 bases, with 1 base of the junction left unmatched. This CDR3 is built from 15 residues. The CDR3 DNA, read in part, is TGCGCCAGCAGCTTGGGACTAGCGGTCTCCTACGAG. Protein: CASSLGLAVSYE. The CDR3 reads in full as CASSLGLAVSYEQYF.

The CDR3 DNA, read in part, is TGTGCCAGGAGTCTAGGCGGGGTGAACACTGAA. It specifies CARSLGGVNTE. The entire CDR3 is CARSLGGVNTEAFF. The V and J genes are TRBV7-9 and TRBJ1-1; D not resolved. The sequenced fragment ends 3 residues before the CDR3 boundary, so the rest is inferred from the germline J gene. The CDR3 sequence is 14 residues long. V lost 9 bases, J lost 0 bases, and 14 bases lay in between. Germline V lookup: CDR1 SEHNR, CDR2 FQNEAQ (reference sequence). Drawing the rest from reference TRBV7-9 and TRBJ1-1, the complete variable domain is DTGVSQNPRHKITKRGQNVTFRCDPISEHNRLYWYRQTLGQGPEFLTYFQNEAQLEKSRLLSDRFSAERPKGSFSTLEIQRTEQGDSAMYLCARSLGGVNTEAFFGQGTRLTVV.

Remarks on this clone: Sequencing ends 3 residues short of the CDR3 end; the germline J gene provides the rest. The V and J genes are TRBV30 and TRBJ2-2; TRBD2 aligns across 12 bases. This CDR3 spans 16 amino acids. V lost 4 bases, J lost 1 base, and 4 bases stayed unmatched. Germline CDR1 is GTSNPN and CDR2 is SVGIG (reference sequence). The CDR3: CAWIGTSGLNTGELFF. The sequenced part of the CDR3 DNA is TGTGCCTGGATCGGGACTAGCGGGCTGAACACCGGGGAG. The full variable domain, its missing parts supplied by reference TRBV30 and TRBJ2-2, is SQTIHQWPATLVQPVGSPLSLECTVEGTSNPNLYWYRQAAGRGLQLLFYSVGIGQISSEVPQNLSASRPQDRQFILSSKKLLLSDSGFYLCAWIGTSGLNTGELFFGEGSRLTVL.